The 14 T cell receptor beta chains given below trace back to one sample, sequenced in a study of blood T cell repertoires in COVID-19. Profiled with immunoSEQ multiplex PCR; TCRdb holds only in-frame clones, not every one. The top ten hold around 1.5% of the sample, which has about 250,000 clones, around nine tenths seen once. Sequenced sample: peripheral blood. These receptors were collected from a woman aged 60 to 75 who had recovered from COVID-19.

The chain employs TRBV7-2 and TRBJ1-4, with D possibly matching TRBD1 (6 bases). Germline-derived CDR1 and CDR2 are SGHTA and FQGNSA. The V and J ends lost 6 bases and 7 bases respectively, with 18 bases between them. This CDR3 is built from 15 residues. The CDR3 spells CASRPAGTRGEKLFF. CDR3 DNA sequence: TGTGCCAGCAGACCCGCCGGGACACGGGGTGAAAAACTGTTTTTT.

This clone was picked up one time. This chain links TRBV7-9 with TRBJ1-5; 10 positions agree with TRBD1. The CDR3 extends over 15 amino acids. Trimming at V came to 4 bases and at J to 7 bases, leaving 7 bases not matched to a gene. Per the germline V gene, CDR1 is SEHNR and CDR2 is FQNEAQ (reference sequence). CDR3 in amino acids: CASSSAGQGRQPQHF. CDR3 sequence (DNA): TGTGCCAGCAGCTCCGCGGGACAGGGGCGCCAGCCCCAGCATTTT.

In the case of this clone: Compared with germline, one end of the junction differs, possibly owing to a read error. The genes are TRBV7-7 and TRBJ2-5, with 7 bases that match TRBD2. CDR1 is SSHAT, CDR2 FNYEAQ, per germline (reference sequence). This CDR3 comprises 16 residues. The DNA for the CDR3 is TGTGCTAGCAGCTTAGCCGGGGGGAGGGGACAAGAGACCCAGTACTTC. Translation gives CASSLAGGRGQETQYF.

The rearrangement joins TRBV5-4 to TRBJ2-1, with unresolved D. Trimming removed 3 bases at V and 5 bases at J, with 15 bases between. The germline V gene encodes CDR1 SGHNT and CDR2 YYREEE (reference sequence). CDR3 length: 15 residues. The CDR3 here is CASSSGFERNNEQFF. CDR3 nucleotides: TGTGCCAGCAGCTCTGGTTTTGAGCGTAACAATGAGCAGTTCTTC.

CDR3 nucleotide sequence: TGTGCCAGCATCACAGGGGGACTGTTCGAGGGCTACACCTTC. Translation gives CASITGGLFEGYTF. The gene calls are TRBV7-9 and TRBJ1-2; 8 nucleotides agree with TRBD1. The CDR3 has 14 residues. Germline CDR1 reads SEHNR; CDR2 reads FQNEAQ (reference sequence). With V trimmed by 7 bases and J by 8 bases, 12 bases remained unmatched.

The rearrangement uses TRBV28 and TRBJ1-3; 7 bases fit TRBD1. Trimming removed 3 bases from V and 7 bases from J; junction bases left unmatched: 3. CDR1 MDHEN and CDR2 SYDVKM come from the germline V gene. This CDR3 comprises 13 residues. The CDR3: CASSLTGQNTIYF. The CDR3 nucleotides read TGTGCCAGCAGTTTGACAGGGCAGAACACCATATATTTT.

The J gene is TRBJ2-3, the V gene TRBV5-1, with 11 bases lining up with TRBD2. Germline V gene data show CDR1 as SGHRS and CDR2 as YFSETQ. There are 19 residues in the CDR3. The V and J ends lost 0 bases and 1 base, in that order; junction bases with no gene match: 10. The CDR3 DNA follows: TGCGCCAGCAGCTTGGTCTCTAGCGGGGGGCCGATGGGCACAGATACGCAGTATTTT. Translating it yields CASSLVSSGGPMGTDTQYF.

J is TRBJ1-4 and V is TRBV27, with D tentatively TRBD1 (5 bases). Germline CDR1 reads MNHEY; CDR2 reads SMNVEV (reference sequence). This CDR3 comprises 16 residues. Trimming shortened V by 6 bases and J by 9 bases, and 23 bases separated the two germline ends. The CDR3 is CASSLGAGGVLQKLFF. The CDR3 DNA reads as TGTGCCAGCAGCCTTGGGGCCGGAGGGGTTCTCCAAAAACTGTTTTTT.

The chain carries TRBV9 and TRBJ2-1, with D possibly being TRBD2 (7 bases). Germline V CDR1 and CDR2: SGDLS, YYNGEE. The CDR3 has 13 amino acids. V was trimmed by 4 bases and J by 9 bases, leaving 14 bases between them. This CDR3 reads CASSPRGGGEQFF. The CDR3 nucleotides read TGTGCCAGCAGCCCAAGGGGGGGAGGTGAGCAGTTCTTC.

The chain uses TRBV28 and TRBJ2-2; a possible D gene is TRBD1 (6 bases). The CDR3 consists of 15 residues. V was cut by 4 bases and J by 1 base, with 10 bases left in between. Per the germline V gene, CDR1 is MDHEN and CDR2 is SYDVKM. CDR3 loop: CASSSYRVNTGELFF. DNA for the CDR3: TGTGCCAGCAGTTCCTACAGGGTGAACACCGGGGAGCTGTTTTTT.

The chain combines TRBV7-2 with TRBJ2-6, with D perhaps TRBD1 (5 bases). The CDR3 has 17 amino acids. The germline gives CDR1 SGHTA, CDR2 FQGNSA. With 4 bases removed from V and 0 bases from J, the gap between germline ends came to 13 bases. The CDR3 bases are TGTGCCAGCAGCTCCAGGGCAGGGTCCTCTGGGGCCAACGTCCTGACTTTC. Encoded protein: CASSSRAGSSGANVLTF.

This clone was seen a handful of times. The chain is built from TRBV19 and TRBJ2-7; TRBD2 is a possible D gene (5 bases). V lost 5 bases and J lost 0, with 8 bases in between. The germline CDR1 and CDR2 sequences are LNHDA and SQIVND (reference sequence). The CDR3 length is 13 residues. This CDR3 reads CASSVDFSYEQYF. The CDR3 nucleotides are TGTGCCAGTAGTGTGGACTTCTCCTACGAGCAGTACTTC.

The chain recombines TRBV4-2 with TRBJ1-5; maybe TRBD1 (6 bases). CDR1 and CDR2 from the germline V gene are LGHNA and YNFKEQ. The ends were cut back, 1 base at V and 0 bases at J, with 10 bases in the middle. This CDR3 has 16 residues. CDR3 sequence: CASSQGSGDSNQPQHF. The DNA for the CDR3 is TGTGCCAGCAGCCAAGGATCAGGGGATAGCAATCAGCCCCAGCATTTT.

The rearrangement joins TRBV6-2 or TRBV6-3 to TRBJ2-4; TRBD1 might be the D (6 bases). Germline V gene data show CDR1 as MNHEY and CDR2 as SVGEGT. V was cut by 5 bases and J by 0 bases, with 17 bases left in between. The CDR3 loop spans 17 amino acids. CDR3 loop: CASSAYTGLLAKNIQYF. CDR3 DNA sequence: TGTGCCAGCAGTGCCTATACAGGGCTACTAGCCAAAAACATTCAGTACTTC.